This entry features one T cell receptor (beta chain) sequence. Germline lookup yields CDR1 SGHNT and CDR2 YYREEE (reference sequence). The V segment lost 5 bases and the J segment 4 bases; nucleotides outside the gene matches: 3. The CDR3 spans 14 residues. These data belong to a study of human T cells and chemical hapten exposure. As for the study in general: Mostly female, the patients presented with alopecia areata, totalis or universalis. TCR yield per sample varied, mainly due to pooled library volumes.

Documented time point: patch test 3, about 24 weeks after DPC sensitization. Noted treatment: therapeutic diphenylcyclopropenone sensitization with weekly scalp DPC. Unfractionated whole blood yielded the extracted total RNA. The library tagged each cDNA molecule with unique molecular identifiers. MiXCR, applied by TCRdb to the RACE reads, yields one record per CDR3 protein. The data hold some 180,000 distinct CDR3 sequences, with under 25% observed a single time. The rearrangement links TRBV5-4 to TRBJ2-3; 11 bases are a match to TRBD2. The sequence was obtained from a woman aged 40 to 49 with alopecia areata. Some clones in this sample may be carry-over from other donors' samples. This material consisted of whole blood, taken in connection with sensitization to the hapten diphenylcyclopropenone (DPC). The CDR3 nucleotides read TGTGCCAGCAGTCCTAGCGGGAGGTCAGATACGCAGTATTTT. Residues: CASSPSGRSDTQYF.